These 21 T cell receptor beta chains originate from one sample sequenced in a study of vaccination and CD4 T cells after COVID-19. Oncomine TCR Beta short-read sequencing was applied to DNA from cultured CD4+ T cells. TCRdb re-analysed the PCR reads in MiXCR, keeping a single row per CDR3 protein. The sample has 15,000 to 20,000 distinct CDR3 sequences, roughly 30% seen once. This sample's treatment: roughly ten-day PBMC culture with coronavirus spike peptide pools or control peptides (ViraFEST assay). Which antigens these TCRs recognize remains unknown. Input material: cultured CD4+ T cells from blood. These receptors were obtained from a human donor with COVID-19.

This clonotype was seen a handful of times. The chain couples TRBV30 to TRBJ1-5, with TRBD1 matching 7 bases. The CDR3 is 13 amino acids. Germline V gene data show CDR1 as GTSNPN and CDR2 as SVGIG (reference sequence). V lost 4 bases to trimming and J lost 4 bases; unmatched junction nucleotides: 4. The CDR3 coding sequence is TGTGCCTGGAAACAGGGGTTGAATCAGCCCCAGCATTTT. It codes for CAWKQGLNQPQHF.

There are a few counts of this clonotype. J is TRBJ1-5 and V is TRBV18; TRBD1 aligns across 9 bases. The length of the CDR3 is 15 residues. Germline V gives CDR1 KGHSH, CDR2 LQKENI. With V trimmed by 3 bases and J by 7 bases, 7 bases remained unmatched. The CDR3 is CASSPGGQGGQPQHF. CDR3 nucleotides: TGTGCCAGCTCACCGGGGGGACAGGGAGGACAGCCCCAGCATTTT.

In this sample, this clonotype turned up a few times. The CDR3 sequence: CASRLDRGWNQPQHF. The CDR3 DNA reads TGTGCCAGCAGACTCGACAGGGGATGGAATCAGCCCCAGCATTTT. This chain uses TRBV6-1 with TRBJ1-5; 8 positions match TRBD1. In germline, CDR1 is MNHNS, CDR2 SASEGT. The length of the CDR3 is 15 residues. V was pared by 6 bases and J by 4 bases, with 8 bases of the junction left unmatched.

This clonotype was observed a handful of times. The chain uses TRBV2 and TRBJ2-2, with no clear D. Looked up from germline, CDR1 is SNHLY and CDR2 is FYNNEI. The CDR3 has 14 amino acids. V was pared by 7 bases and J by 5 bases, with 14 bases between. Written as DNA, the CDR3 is TGTGCCAGCATTCTCCGGAGAGGTACCGGGGAGCTGTTTTTT. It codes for CASILRRGTGELFF. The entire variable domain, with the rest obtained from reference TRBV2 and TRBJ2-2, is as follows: EPEVTQTPSHQVTQMGQEVILRCVPISNHLYFYWYRQILGQKVEFLVSFYNNEISEKSEIFDDQFSVERPDGSNFTLKIRSTKLEDSAMYFCASILRRGTGELFFGEGSRLTVL.

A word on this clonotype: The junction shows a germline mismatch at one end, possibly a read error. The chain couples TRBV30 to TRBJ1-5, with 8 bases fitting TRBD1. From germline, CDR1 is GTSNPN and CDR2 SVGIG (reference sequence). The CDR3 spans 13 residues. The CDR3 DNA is TGTGCCTGGGGACAGGGAGGCAATCACCCCCAGCATTTT. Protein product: CAWGQGGNHPQHF.

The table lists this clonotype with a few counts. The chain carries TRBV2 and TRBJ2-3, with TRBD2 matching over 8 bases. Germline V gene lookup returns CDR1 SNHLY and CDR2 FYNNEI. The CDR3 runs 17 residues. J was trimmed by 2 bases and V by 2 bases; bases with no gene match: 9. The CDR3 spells CASSERPAGVHTDTQYF. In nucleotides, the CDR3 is TGTGCCAGCAGTGAACGCCCAGCGGGGGTACACACAGATACGCAGTATTTT. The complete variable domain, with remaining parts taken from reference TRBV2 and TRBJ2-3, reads EPEVTQTPSHQVTQMGQEVILRCVPISNHLYFYWYRQILGQKVEFLVSFYNNEISEKSEIFDDQFSVERPDGSNFTLKIRSTKLEDSAMYFCASSERPAGVHTDTQYFGPGTRLTVL.

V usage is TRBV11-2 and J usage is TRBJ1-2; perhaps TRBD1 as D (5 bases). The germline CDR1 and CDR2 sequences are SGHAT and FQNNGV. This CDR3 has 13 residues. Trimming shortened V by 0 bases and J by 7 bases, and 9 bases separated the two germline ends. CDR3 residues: CASSLDGQGGYTF. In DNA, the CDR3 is TGTGCCAGCAGCTTAGATGGCCAGGGTGGCTACACCTTC.

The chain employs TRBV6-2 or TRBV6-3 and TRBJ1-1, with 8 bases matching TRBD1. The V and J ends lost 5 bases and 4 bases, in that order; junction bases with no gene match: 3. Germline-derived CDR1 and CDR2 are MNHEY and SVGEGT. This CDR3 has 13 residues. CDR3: CASSPQGGTEAFF. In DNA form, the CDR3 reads TGTGCCAGCAGTCCACAGGGGGGCACTGAAGCTTTCTTT.

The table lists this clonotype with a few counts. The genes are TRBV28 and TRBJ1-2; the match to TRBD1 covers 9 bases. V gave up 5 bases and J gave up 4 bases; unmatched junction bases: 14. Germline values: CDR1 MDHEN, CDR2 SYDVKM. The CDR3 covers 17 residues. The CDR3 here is CASSANHGQGLGYGYTF. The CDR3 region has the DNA TGTGCCAGCAGTGCAAACCACGGACAGGGGTTGGGCTATGGCTACACCTTC.

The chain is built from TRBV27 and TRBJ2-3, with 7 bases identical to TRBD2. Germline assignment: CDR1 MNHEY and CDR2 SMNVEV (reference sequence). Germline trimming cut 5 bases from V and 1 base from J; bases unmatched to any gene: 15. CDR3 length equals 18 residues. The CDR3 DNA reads TGTGCCAGCAGTGTCGTTTTGTCGAGCGGGGCCCGCACAGATACGCAGTATTTT. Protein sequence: CASSVVLSSGARTDTQYF.

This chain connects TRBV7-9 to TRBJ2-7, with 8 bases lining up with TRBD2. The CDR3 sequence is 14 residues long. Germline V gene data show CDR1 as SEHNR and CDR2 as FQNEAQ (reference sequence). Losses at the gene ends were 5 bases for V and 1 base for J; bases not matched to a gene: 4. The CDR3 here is CASSGERGSYEQYF. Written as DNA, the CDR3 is TGTGCCAGCAGCGGAGAGCGGGGGTCCTACGAGCAGTACTTC.

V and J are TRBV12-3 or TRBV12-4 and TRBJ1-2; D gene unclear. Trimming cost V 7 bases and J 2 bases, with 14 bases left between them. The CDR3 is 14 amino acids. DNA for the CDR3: TGTGCCAGCACCCTGAGTAGGGTGAACTATGGCTACACCTTC. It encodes CASTLSRVNYGYTF.

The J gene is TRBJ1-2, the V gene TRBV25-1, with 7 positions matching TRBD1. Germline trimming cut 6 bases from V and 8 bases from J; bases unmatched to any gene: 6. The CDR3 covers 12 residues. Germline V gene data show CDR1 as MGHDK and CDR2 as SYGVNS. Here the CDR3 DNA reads TGTGCCAGCAGACAGGGGAAGGAGGGCTACACCTTC. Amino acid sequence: CASRQGKEGYTF.

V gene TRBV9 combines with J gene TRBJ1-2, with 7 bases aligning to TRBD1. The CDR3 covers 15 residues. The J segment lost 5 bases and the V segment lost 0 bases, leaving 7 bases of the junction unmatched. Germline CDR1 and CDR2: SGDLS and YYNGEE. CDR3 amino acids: CASSVEGGTAYGYTF. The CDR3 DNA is TGTGCCAGCAGCGTAGAAGGGGGGACAGCTTATGGCTACACCTTC.

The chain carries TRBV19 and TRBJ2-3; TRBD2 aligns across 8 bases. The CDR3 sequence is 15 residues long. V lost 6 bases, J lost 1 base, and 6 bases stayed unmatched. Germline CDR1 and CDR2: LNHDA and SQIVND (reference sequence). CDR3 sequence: CASSEAGGRTDTQYF. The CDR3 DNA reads TGTGCCAGTAGCGAGGCGGGGGGACGCACAGATACGCAGTATTTT.

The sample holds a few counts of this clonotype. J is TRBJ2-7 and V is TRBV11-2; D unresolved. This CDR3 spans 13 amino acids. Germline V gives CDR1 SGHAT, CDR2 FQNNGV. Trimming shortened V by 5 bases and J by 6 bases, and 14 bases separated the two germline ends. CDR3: CASSLPFSAEQYF. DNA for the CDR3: TGTGCCAGCAGCCTACCTTTCTCGGCCGAGCAGTACTTC.

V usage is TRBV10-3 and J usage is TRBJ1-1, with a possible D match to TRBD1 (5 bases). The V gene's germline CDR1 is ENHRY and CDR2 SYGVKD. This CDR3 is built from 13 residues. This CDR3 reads CTTSLQENTEAFF. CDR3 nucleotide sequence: TGTACCACCTCCTTACAGGAGAACACTGAAGCTTTCTTT.

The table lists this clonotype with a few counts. CDR3 protein: CASKSRGATQYNEQFF. CDR3 DNA: TGTGCCAGTAAATCCAGGGGGGCGACGCAATACAATGAGCAGTTCTTC. This rearrangement joins TRBV19 to TRBJ2-1; D might be TRBD1 (7 bases). This CDR3 spans 16 amino acids. CDR1 LNHDA and CDR2 SQIVND come from the germline V gene (reference sequence). Trimming removed 7 bases from V and 4 bases from J, with 20 bases in between.

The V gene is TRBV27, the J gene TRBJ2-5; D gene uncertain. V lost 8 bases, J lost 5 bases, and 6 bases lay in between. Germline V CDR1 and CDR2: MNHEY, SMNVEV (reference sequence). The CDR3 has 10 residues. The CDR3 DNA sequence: TGTGCCAGCGCTCGGGAGACCCAGTACTTC. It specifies CASARETQYF.

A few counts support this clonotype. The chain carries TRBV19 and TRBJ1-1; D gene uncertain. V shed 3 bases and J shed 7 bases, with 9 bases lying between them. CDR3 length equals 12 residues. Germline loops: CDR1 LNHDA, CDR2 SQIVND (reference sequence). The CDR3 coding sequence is TGTGCCAGTAGTATGCGGAGCGTTGAAGCTTTCTTT. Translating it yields CASSMRSVEAFF.

In DNA form, the CDR3 reads TGTGCCAGCAGTTTTTCTTTGGGAAACACTGAAGCTTTCTTT. It specifies CASSFSLGNTEAFF. The rearrangement links TRBV12-3 or TRBV12-4 to TRBJ1-1; D unclear. Trimming stripped 3 bases from V and 2 bases from J, with 10 bases between. The CDR3 is 14 amino acids.